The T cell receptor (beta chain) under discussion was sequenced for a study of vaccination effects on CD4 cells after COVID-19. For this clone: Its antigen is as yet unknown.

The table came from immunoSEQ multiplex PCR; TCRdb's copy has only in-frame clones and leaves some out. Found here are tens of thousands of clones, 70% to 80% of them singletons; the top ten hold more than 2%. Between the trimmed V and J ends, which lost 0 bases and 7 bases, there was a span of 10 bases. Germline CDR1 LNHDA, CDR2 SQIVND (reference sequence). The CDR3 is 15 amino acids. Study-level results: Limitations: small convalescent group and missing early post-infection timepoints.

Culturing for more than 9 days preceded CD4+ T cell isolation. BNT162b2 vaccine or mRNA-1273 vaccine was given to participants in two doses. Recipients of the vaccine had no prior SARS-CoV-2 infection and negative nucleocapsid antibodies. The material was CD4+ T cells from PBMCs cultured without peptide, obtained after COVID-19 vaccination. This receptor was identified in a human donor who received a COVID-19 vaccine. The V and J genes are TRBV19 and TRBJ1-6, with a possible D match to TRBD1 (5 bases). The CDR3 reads CASSIDPRVNSPLHF. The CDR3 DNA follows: TGTGCCAGTAGTATAGATCCCAGGGTAAATTCACCCCTCCACTTT.